Following are 24 T cell receptor beta chains from one sample sequenced in a study of T-cell memory formation after mild COVID-19. One entry per CDR3 protein results from TCRdb running MiXCR on the 5' RACE reads. The sample lists 450,000 to 650,000 distinct CDR3 sequences, 20% to 25% occurring once. The sample consisted of PBMCs or a T cell subset sorted from them (not recorded which). The receptors were gathered from an adult woman who had mild COVID-19 (a few samples of this study predate the infection). Cell type and time point are not known.

The chain uses TRBV4-3 and TRBJ2-1, with 7 bases matching TRBD1. This CDR3 contains 18 residues. In germline, CDR1 is LGHNA, CDR2 YSLEER. V lost 0 bases to trimming and J lost 1 base; unmatched junction nucleotides: 9. The CDR3 is CASSQDLMGQYSYNEQFF. DNA of the CDR3: TGCGCCAGCAGCCAAGATCTAATGGGACAGTATTCCTACAATGAGCAGTTCTTC.

This clonotype was observed a few times. The rearrangement uses TRBV29-1 and TRBJ2-3; D ambiguous. V lost 3 bases to trimming and J lost 1 base, with 14 bases between them. The CDR3 totals 15 residues. Germline-derived CDR1 and CDR2 are SQVTM and ANQGSEA. CDR3 DNA sequence: TGCAGCGTTGAGAAGGCACAACTCGGCACAGATACGCAGTATTTT. Encoded protein: CSVEKAQLGTDTQYF.

A few counts support this clonotype. This chain joins TRBV18 and TRBJ1-6; the D is unclear. Germline CDR1 reads KGHSH; CDR2 reads LQKENI. V shed 2 bases and J shed 8 bases, with 7 bases lying between them. The CDR3 has 13 amino acids. The CDR3 nucleotides read TGTGCCAGCTCACCAGGAGGAGATTCACCCCTCCACTTT. This sequence encodes CASSPGGDSPLHF.

The gene calls are TRBV20-1 and TRBJ2-7; D is perhaps TRBD1 (6 bases). V lost 0 bases and J 2 bases, leaving 14 bases between the germline ends. Germline CDR1 reads DFQATT; CDR2 reads SNEGSKA (reference sequence). The CDR3 is made up of 15 amino acids. Here the CDR3 reads CSARDRAGEAYEQYF. DNA of the CDR3: TGCAGTGCTAGAGATCGGGCAGGGGAAGCCTACGAGCAGTACTTC.

This clonotype was found many times. The chain is built from TRBV10-3 and TRBJ2-2; D unclear. The V end lost 3 bases, the J end lost 3 bases, and 5 bases lay between the germline ends. The CDR3 sequence is 13 residues long. Germline V gene lookup returns CDR1 ENHRY and CDR2 SYGVKD. Written as DNA, the CDR3 is TGTGCCATCAGTGATGTTGACACCGGGGAGCTGTTTTTT. Its protein is CAISDVDTGELFF.

This chain uses TRBV20-1 with TRBJ2-1; a weak D match, TRBD2 (7 bases). Trimming took 3 bases from V and 0 from J, leaving 18 bases between them. CDR1 DFQATT and CDR2 SNEGSKA come from the germline V gene (reference sequence). CDR3 length: 17 amino acids. Here the CDR3 DNA reads TGCAGTGCTAGTCGGGGGCGGGGGAGAGGCTCCTACAATGAGCAGTTCTTC. It specifies CSASRGRGRGSYNEQFF.

This clonotype was recorded a few times. The rearrangement uses TRBV19 and TRBJ2-4, with a weak D call TRBD2 (5 bases). Trimming removed 8 bases from V and 1 base from J, with 15 bases in between. Germline CDR1 is LNHDA and CDR2 is SQIVND (reference sequence). The CDR3 covers 15 residues. The CDR3 DNA is TGTGCCAGTGAGGGAAGGGAGTCGGCCAAAAACATTCAGTACTTC. Protein: CASEGRESAKNIQYF. Combining the CDR3 with reference TRBV19 and TRBJ2-4 gives the whole variable domain DGGITQSPKYLFRKEGQNVTLSCEQNLNHDAMYWYRQDPGQGLRLIYYSQIVNDFQKGDIAEGYSVSREKKESFPLTVTSAQKNPTAFYLCASEGRESAKNIQYFGAGTRLSVL.

The gene calls are TRBV2 and TRBJ2-1; possibly TRBD2 for D (5 bases). The V and J ends lost 2 bases and 6 bases respectively, with 8 bases between them. Germline CDR1 and CDR2: SNHLY and FYNNEI. The CDR3 is 13 residues long. CDR3 amino acids: CASSENRGNEQFF. DNA for the CDR3: TGTGCCAGCAGTGAAAATCGGGGCAATGAGCAGTTCTTC.

The chain combines TRBV7-6 with TRBJ2-7, with TRBD2 matching 8 bases. The CDR3 runs 16 residues. The V gene end was trimmed by 1 base and the J gene end by 6 bases; junction bases not matched to a gene: 11. The germline V gene has CDR1 SGHVS and CDR2 FNYEAQ. The CDR3: CASSLESGGSTFEQYF. For the CDR3, the DNA is TGTGCCAGCAGCTTAGAATCGGGGGGGAGTACGTTCGAGCAGTACTTC.

This clonotype was counted only a few times. V is TRBV6-5 and J is TRBJ2-1, with D maybe TRBD2 (5 bases). The CDR3 is 14 amino acids. V was trimmed by 5 bases and J by 1 base, leaving 9 bases between them. Germline V gene lookup returns CDR1 MNHEY and CDR2 SVGAGI. The CDR3 is CASSTGWSYNEQFF. CDR3 in DNA: TGTGCCAGCAGTACGGGGTGGTCCTACAATGAGCAGTTCTTC.

The chain combines TRBV12-3 or TRBV12-4 with TRBJ1-2; TRBD1 matches at 7 bases. The CDR3 has 16 residues. The trim removed 7 bases at V and 7 bases at J, leaving 18 bases unmatched. CDR3 DNA: TGTGCCAGCACCGGGGGACAGCCGCGGTTCATTGGTGGCTACACCTTC. It is translated as CASTGGQPRFIGGYTF.

The V gene is TRBV9, the J gene TRBJ2-7; 8 nucleotides align to TRBD2. CDR1 and CDR2 from the germline V gene are SGDLS and YYNGEE. V gave up 4 bases and J gave up 4 bases; unmatched junction bases: 7. This CDR3 region has 14 residues. The DNA of the CDR3 is TGTGCCAGCAGCAGACCGGGACTAGGTTACGAGCAGTACTTC. Translating it yields CASSRPGLGYEQYF.

This sequence joins TRBV4-1 and TRBJ1-1; possibly TRBD1 for D (5 bases). The CDR3 contains 13 residues. Between the trimmed V and J ends, which lost 6 bases and 6 bases, there was a span of 14 bases. Germline lookup yields CDR1 MGHRA and CDR2 YSYEKL. CDR3 sequence: CASSQKRGPEAFF. CDR3 coding DNA: TGCGCCAGCAGTCAAAAAAGGGGTCCTGAAGCTTTCTTT.

This clonotype appeared a few times. V is TRBV15 and J is TRBJ2-7; D gene unclear. The V and J ends lost 0 bases and 6 bases respectively, with 6 bases between them. This CDR3 region has 12 residues. CDR1 and CDR2 (germline): LNHNV, YYDKDF (reference sequence). The CDR3 loop reads CATSRDFFEQYF. CDR3 coding DNA: TGTGCCACCAGCAGAGATTTTTTCGAGCAGTACTTC.

V is TRBV6-1 and J is TRBJ1-2; D not resolved. This CDR3 has 14 amino acids. With 2 bases removed from V and 5 bases from J, the gap between germline ends came to 12 bases. Germline loops: CDR1 MNHNS, CDR2 SASEGT. CDR3 residues: CASSEMLGSYGYTF. DNA for the CDR3: TGTGCCAGCAGTGAAATGTTAGGGAGTTATGGCTACACCTTC.

The sample holds a few counts of this clonotype. The V gene is TRBV6-2 or TRBV6-3, the J gene TRBJ2-5, with a tentative D call TRBD1 (6 bases). Germline values: CDR1 MNHEY, CDR2 SVGEGT. The CDR3 has 15 residues. V was trimmed by 8 bases and J by 2 bases, leaving 18 bases between them. The CDR3 here is CASLPGTRPQETQYF. The CDR3 DNA reads as TGTGCCAGCCTCCCCGGGACACGACCTCAAGAGACCCAGTACTTC.

V is TRBV12-3 or TRBV12-4 and J is TRBJ2-1, with D tentatively TRBD1 (6 bases). This CDR3 comprises 13 residues. Between the trimmed V and J ends, which lost 7 bases and 10 bases, there was a span of 17 bases. The CDR3: CASIGTPTGEQFF. The CDR3 DNA reads as TGTGCCAGCATTGGGACCCCTACAGGGGAGCAGTTCTTC.

The DNA of the CDR3 is TGTGCCAGCAAACTAGCGGGGTTATCCTACGAGCAGTACTTC. Protein product: CASKLAGLSYEQYF. V and J are TRBV27 and TRBJ2-7, with 10 bases matching TRBD2. The CDR3 has 14 residues. The V gene's germline CDR1 is MNHEY and CDR2 SMNVEV (reference sequence). The junction had 4 bases not matched to a gene; V was cut back by 7 bases and J by 1 base.

The table lists this clonotype with a few counts. The genes are TRBV6-5 and TRBJ1-1, with TRBD1 as a possible D gene (5 bases). V was clipped by 6 bases and J by 7 bases, with 15 bases between them. The CDR3 is made up of 13 amino acids. Per germline, CDR1 MNHEY and CDR2 SVGAGI. For the CDR3, the DNA is TGTGCCAGCAGCCCTTACGCCCAGGGTGAAGCTTTCTTT. Translated: CASSPYAQGEAFF.

The V call is TRBV12-3 or TRBV12-4, the J call TRBJ2-1; D gene unclear. This CDR3 has 11 residues. Trimming removed 6 bases from V and 10 bases from J, with 10 bases in between. The CDR3, as DNA: TGTGCCAGCAGATTGGTGGGGGAGCAGTTCTTC. Protein: CASRLVGEQFF.

The chain uses TRBV6-2 or TRBV6-3 and TRBJ2-1; D unclear. CDR3 length: 16 amino acids. Germline assignment: CDR1 MNHEY and CDR2 SVGEGT. The V gene lost 4 bases and the J gene lost 0 bases, with 13 bases spanning the gap. The CDR3 DNA is TGTGCCAGCAGTTCGCTACTCAAAAGCTCCTACAATGAGCAGTTCTTC. It yields the protein CASSSLLKSSYNEQFF.

This chain connects TRBV7-8 to TRBJ1-1, with a possible D match to TRBD1 (6 bases). Germline loops: CDR1 SGHVS, CDR2 FQNEAQ. The CDR3 is 13 amino acids. Trimming removed 5 bases at V and 4 bases at J, with 11 bases between. CDR3 nucleotides: TGTGCCAGCAGCCCCTACAGGGCCACTGAAGCTTTCTTT. Protein product: CASSPYRATEAFF.

This clonotype came up a few times. This chain uses TRBV11-2 with TRBJ2-5; 8 bases are a match to TRBD2. The germline gives CDR1 SGHAT, CDR2 FQNNGV. This CDR3 contains 16 residues. V gave up 1 base and J gave up 1 base; unmatched junction bases: 5. The CDR3 bases are TGTGCCAGCAGCTTAGCCGGGGGGGCGGGCCAAGAGACCCAGTACTTC. Translated: CASSLAGGAGQETQYF.

J is TRBJ2-2 and V is TRBV7-2; D uncertain. V lost 4 bases and J 4 bases, leaving 10 bases between the germline ends. This CDR3 has 14 amino acids. Germline CDR1 is SGHTA and CDR2 is FQGNSA. The CDR3 here is CASSSDWGTGELFF. CDR3 DNA: TGTGCCAGCAGCTCCGACTGGGGCACCGGGGAGCTGTTTTTT.